A selection of T cell receptor beta chains follows, all from one sample in a study of OX40 agonist ivuxolimab in advanced cancers. Assay: immunoSEQ multiplex PCR; the TCRdb copy retains only in-frame clones and omits some. The sample contains about 32,000 clones, approximately 89% of which appear only once. Sequencing used CD4+ or CD8+ T cells sorted from blood, obtained in a trial of the OX40 agonist ivuxolimab. The receptors shown here come from an adult with an advanced solid tumor such as melanoma, head and neck, liver or kidney cancer. CDR3s include the opening cysteine and the closing phenylalanine or tryptophan. The D gene is left open where the match is weak. Rows may omit the clone size; those that give it use once, few, many or a size class.

J: TRBJ2-2; size: .; D: .; V: TRBV6-6; DNA: TGTGCCAGCACCGGCACCGGGGAGCTGTTTTTT; CDR3: CASTGTGELFF
J: TRBJ2-7; size: .; D: .; V: TRBV7-2; DNA: TGTGCCAGCAGCCGGCCGCGGGCCAGCTCCTACGAGCAGTACTTC; CDR3: CASSRPRASSYEQYF
J: TRBJ1-1; size: few; D: .; V: TRBV15; DNA: TGTGCCACCAGCGCGAGGGGGGTCCCAGAAGCTTTCTTT; CDR3: CATSARGVPEAFF
J: TRBJ1-3; size: .; D: .; V: TRBV5-8; DNA: TGTGCCAGCAGCTTGGGGATCTCTGGAAACACCATATATTTT; CDR3: CASSLGISGNTIYF
J: TRBJ1-2; size: .; D: TRBD1; V: TRBV15; DNA: TGTGCCACCAGCAGAGATAGGACAGGCTATGGCTACACCTTC; CDR3: CATSRDRTGYGYTF
J: TRBJ1-5; size: .; D: .; V: TRBV15; DNA: TGTGCCACCAGCAGCCCCCTTAGCAATCAGCCCCAGCATTTT; CDR3: CATSSPLSNQPQHF
J: TRBJ2-5; size: .; D: TRBD1; V: TRBV5-4; DNA: TGTGCCAGCAGCGACCCGACAGGGTTTCTAGAGACCCAGTACTTC; CDR3: CASSDPTGFLETQYF
J: TRBJ1-6; size: .; D: .; V: TRBV6-5; DNA: TGTGCCAGCAGTCTGGGGAGGCCTTATAATTCACCCCTCCACTTT; CDR3: CASSLGRPYNSPLHF
J: TRBJ2-7; size: .; D: .; V: TRBV4-2; DNA: TGTGCCAGCAGCCAAGAGGGTAGCGGAGGGGGGTCCTACGAGCAGTACTTC; CDR3: CASSQEGSGGGSYEQYF
J: TRBJ2-7; size: .; D: .; V: TRBV5-6; DNA: TGTGCCAGCAGCCTGGGCCTTAGCCACGAGCAGTACTTC; CDR3: CASSLGLSHEQYF
J: TRBJ1-2; size: .; D: .; V: TRBV10-2; DNA: TGCGCCAGCAGTGAGTCGTTAGGGGCTAACTATGGCTACACCTTC; CDR3: CASSESLGANYGYTF
J: TRBJ2-7; size: .; D: TRBD2; V: TRBV4-2; DNA: TGTGCCAGCAGCCAAGGACTAGCGGGGGAGCAGTACTTC; CDR3: CASSQGLAGEQYF
J: TRBJ1-3; size: .; D: TRBD1; V: TRBV15; DNA: TGTGCCACCAGCGACAGGGGATCTGGAAACACCATATATTTT; CDR3: CATSDRGSGNTIYF
J: TRBJ1-6; size: .; D: .; V: TRBV6-1; DNA: TGTGCCAGCAGTGACTGGTCGGTCAATTCACCCCTCCACTTT; CDR3: CASSDWSVNSPLHF
J: TRBJ2-7; size: few; D: .; V: TRBV5-4; DNA: TGTGCCAGCAGCTCCGGGCGCCAGGGTAATTACGAGCAGTACTTC; CDR3: CASSSGRQGNYEQYF
J: TRBJ2-7; size: once; D: .; V: TRBV5-8; DNA: TGTGCCAGCAGCTTCCGCCCAGGGCCGGTCCACGAGCAGTACTTC; CDR3: CASSFRPGPVHEQYF
J: TRBJ1-2; size: .; D: .; V: TRBV7-9; DNA: TGTGCCAGCAGCTTAGGAGAGTCCGGCCCCTACACCTTC; CDR3: CASSLGESGPYTF
J: TRBJ1-1; size: .; D: .; V: TRBV19; DNA: TGTGCCAGTAGTATCGGAAGAGACACTGAAGCTTTCTTT; CDR3: CASSIGRDTEAFF
J: TRBJ1-2; size: once; D: .; V: TRBV6-6; DNA: TGTGCCAGCAGTTACTCATGGGGGGTAGACTATGGCTACACCTTC; CDR3: CASSYSWGVDYGYTF
J: TRBJ1-1; size: .; D: .; V: TRBV19; DNA: TGTGCCAGTAGTAGACCTATGGAGGAGATCACTGAAGCTTTCTTT; CDR3: CASSRPMEEITEAFF
J: TRBJ2-7; size: .; D: .; V: TRBV2; DNA: TGTGCCAGCATCAAGGGGATGGACTACGAGCAGTACTTC; CDR3: CASIKGMDYEQYF
J: TRBJ1-5; size: .; D: .; V: TRBV10-3; DNA: TGTGCCATCAGCGACGACACGCTTAGCAATCAGCCCCAGCATTTT; CDR3: CAISDDTLSNQPQHF
J: TRBJ2-3; size: .; D: .; V: TRBV2; DNA: TGTGCCAGCACCATACGGACAGATACGCAGTATTTT; CDR3: CASTIRTDTQYF
J: TRBJ2-7; size: .; D: TRBD1; V: TRBV5-1; DNA: TGCGCCAGCAGCTTGGGACAGGGAGTCTACGAGCAGTACTTC; CDR3: CASSLGQGVYEQYF
J: TRBJ2-5; size: .; D: .; V: TRBV19; DNA: TGTGCCAGTAGTATGGGGACAACTATCCAAGAGACCCAGTACTTC; CDR3: CASSMGTTIQETQYF
J: TRBJ2-1; size: .; D: TRBD2; V: TRBV5-1; DNA: TGCGCCAGCAGCCCCGGTTCAGCGGGGTGGGCCTACAATGAGCAGTTCTTC; CDR3: CASSPGSAGWAYNEQFF
J: TRBJ2-5; size: .; D: .; V: TRBV5-1; DNA: TGCGCCAGCAGCTTGGGGCCGTACCAAGAGACCCAGTACTTC; CDR3: CASSLGPYQETQYF
J: TRBJ2-7; size: .; D: .; V: TRBV10-3; DNA: TGTGCCAGCAGTTACGGGGCATACTCCTACGAGCAGTACTTC; CDR3: CASSYGAYSYEQYF
J: TRBJ1-1; size: .; D: .; V: TRBV30; DNA: TGTGCCTGGAGTGTGGAGCGGGGGAAGACTGAAGCTTTCTTT; CDR3: CAWSVERGKTEAFF
J: TRBJ2-7; size: .; D: TRBD2; V: TRBV15; DNA: TGTGCCACCAGCAGAGAAAGGACTAGCGGGTACGAGCAGTACTTC; CDR3: CATSRERTSGYEQYF